This T cell receptor beta chain was recovered during a study of CD8 T cells in ankylosing spondylitis (dated by TCRdb to between 2016 and 2019). Regarding the complete study: To find TCR variants linked to disease, the study profiled T cell receptor beta repertoires in ankylosing spondylitis patients and healthy donors. In total, the full study cohort was made up of roughly 110 healthy donors and approximately 27 ankylosing spondylitis patients. Peripheral blood was sampled, and synovial fluid was additionally collected from ankylosing spondylitis patients. Overall results and qualifications from the work: Some of the motif variants had been reported before in the synovial fluid and blood of reactive arthritis patients, a finding that suggests common disease-initiation mechanisms. The disease-linked clones were reported to be significantly enriched in matched synovial fluid samples from ankylosing spondylitis patients. Blood from ankylosing spondylitis patients appeared to be characterized by a TCR beta motif composed of under 10 highly homologous amino acid variants. The disease-linked clones showed a CD8+ phenotype and occurred at relatively low frequencies in peripheral blood.

This clonotype was recorded many times. Its antigen target is currently unknown. No clone much larger than this one lies a single base away; base qualities are absent. CDR1 and CDR2 are read off the germline V gene (reference sequence) as DFQATT and SNEGSKA. The germline V and J ends show losses of 5 bases and 3 bases respectively, and no gene match explains 12 bases of the junction. The CDR3 starts with the cysteine, ends with the phenylalanine, and has 17 residues. CDR3 DNA only is kept here, 51 bases in frame from base 1. Reads for this sample came from an Illumina HiSeq 2500. Quantitative 5'-RACE with molecular barcodes was used to prepare TCR beta libraries. On the authors' methods: A new computational method, built on a probabilistic model of VDJ rearrangement, was used to identify disease-linked TCR variants. Starting from the raw public reads, TCRdb applied fastp trimming at Q25, assembled clones with MiXCR and retained in-frame beta chains. Each record represents a unique CDR3 protein, reported with the most common genes and DNA among its rows. TCRdb's processing, not the authors' own work, is the source of the V and J calls. For this sample the table gives 150,000 to 200,000 distinct CDR3 sequences, of which 18% were detected only once. The leading ten clones occupy 4.3% of the sample.

Sequencing was done on a sample of blood, either unsorted or a sorted T cell fraction (not recorded which). The chain employs TRBV20-1 and TRBJ2-1; 11 bases in the middle match TRBD2. The receptor comes from a male donor aged 10-30 years with ankylosing spondylitis or in good health (not recorded which). Donor details come from another sample of the same person, matched by shared clones. The DNA reads TGCAGTGCTCCCGGGACTAGCGGACGACGTGGCTACAATGAGCAGTTCTTC. It translates as CSAPGTSGRRGYNEQFF.